This T cell receptor beta chain was profiled in a study of blood T cell repertoires in COVID-19. Looking at the study overall: Acute and convalescent COVID-19 specimens originated in the United States, Italy and Spain.

Sequencing was performed with immunoSEQ multiplex PCR; in TCRdb, only in-frame clones are kept and a portion is missing. The repertoire holds approximately 40,000 clones, with 88% as singletons. Trimming left V 1 base short and J 3 bases short, with 6 bases between. Germline values: CDR1 SEHNR, CDR2 FQNEAQ (reference sequence). The CDR3 covers 13 residues. This clone was seen only a few times. This clonotype was sampled from a woman in her seventies with acute or convalescent COVID-19. Source material: peripheral blood. The chain has TRBV7-9 and TRBJ1-2; possible D gene TRBD1, 5 bases. The CDR3 spells CASSLGGDYGYTF. The CDR3 region has the DNA TGTGCCAGCAGCTTAGGGGGGGACTATGGCTACACCTTC.